This T cell receptor (beta chain) was recovered during a study of blood T cells in healthy people across ages. General observations from the study: TCR beta diversity, measured per million T cells, fell in a roughly linear way with age.

This clonotype occurred a few times. Its antigen is still unknown. A second PCR of 7 to 11 cycles used a sample-barcoded 5' primer and a J-beta primer mix. Each CDR3 protein gets one entry after TCRdb re-called the 5' RACE reads with MiXCR. The data hold over 600,000 distinct CDR3 sequences, with 21% observed a single time. The draw of peripheral blood yielded about 10 milliliters from each donor. The trim removed 3 bases at V and 7 bases at J, leaving 5 bases unmatched. There are 14 residues in the CDR3. Per germline, CDR1 SGHVS and CDR2 FQNEAQ. Input material: blood. The rearrangement links TRBV7-8 to TRBJ2-1; 8 bases are shared with TRBD2. This TCR was sampled from a man aged 65 to 85 in good health. The CDR3 region is CASSLKRERNEQFF. DNA of the CDR3: TGTGCCAGCAGCTTGAAGCGGGAGAGGAATGAGCAGTTCTTC.